Each of the 5 T cell receptor beta chains below was sequenced from the same sample in a study of human T cells and chemical hapten exposure. Time point denoted: patch test 2, 6 weeks after DPC sensitization. Indicated treatment: therapeutic diphenylcyclopropenone sensitization with weekly scalp DPC. TCRdb re-derived calls from the RACE reads in MiXCR, one entry per CDR3 protein. The sample includes 110,000 or so distinct CDR3 sequences, about a tenth of them seen just once. The sample consisted of whole blood, taken in connection with sensitization to the hapten diphenylcyclopropenone (DPC). The receptor source for this set is a woman in her thirties or forties with alopecia areata. Some clones in this sample may be carry-over from other donors' samples.

This clonotype was seen many times. The V call is TRBV7-2, the J call TRBJ1-4; 8 bases agree with TRBD1. The germline CDR1 and CDR2 sequences are SGHTA and FQGNSA. Trimming cost V 6 bases and J 9 bases; bases outside gene matches: 9. This CDR3 has 14 amino acids. The CDR3 is CASSPSGQDQKLFF. Here the CDR3 DNA reads TGTGCCAGCAGTCCCTCGGGACAGGATCAAAAACTGTTTTTT.

This clonotype was seen many times. The chain uses TRBV2 and TRBJ2-5; D assignment may be TRBD1 or TRBD2 (5 bases each). V was pared by 8 bases and J by 1 base, with 14 bases between. The CDR3 is made up of 14 amino acids. Germline values: CDR1 SNHLY, CDR2 FYNNEI. The CDR3, as DNA: TGTGCCAGCTTACTGGGACGATTCCAAGAGACCCAGTACTTC. Encoded protein: CASLLGRFQETQYF. Full variable domain (rest looked up from reference TRBV2 and TRBJ2-5): EPEVTQTPSHQVTQMGQEVILRCVPISNHLYFYWYRQILGQKVEFLVSFYNNEISEKSEIFDDQFSVERPDGSNFTLKIRSTKLEDSAMYFCASLLGRFQETQYFGPGTRLLVL.

At least ten counts were recorded for this clonotype. The gene calls are TRBV7-2 and TRBJ2-3; 11 nucleotides agree with TRBD1. The CDR3 covers 15 residues. Per the germline V gene, CDR1 is SGHTA and CDR2 is FQGNSA. V gave up 5 bases and J gave up 1 base; unmatched junction bases: 2. DNA of the CDR3: TGTGCCAGCAGCCCGGGACAGGGGGGCACAGATACGCAGTATTTT. Translation: CASSPGQGGTDTQYF.

The sample holds many counts of this clonotype. The junction and the germline gene differ at one end; a read error may be behind it. The rearrangement uses TRBV7-7 and TRBJ2-3; D is possibly TRBD1 (6 bases). Germline CDR1 reads SSHAT; CDR2 reads FNYEAQ (reference sequence). The CDR3 consists of 13 residues. The CDR3 sequence is CASSLDRTDTQYF. The CDR3 DNA sequence: TGTGCTAGCAGCCTCGACAGGACAGATACGCAGTATTTT.

This clonotype was seen at least ten times. The rearrangement links TRBV28 to TRBJ1-1, with D possibly matching TRBD1 (5 bases). The CDR3 has 15 amino acids. Germline V gene data show CDR1 as MDHEN and CDR2 as SYDVKM. Trimming took 1 base from V and 4 from J, leaving 13 bases between them. The CDR3 loop reads CASSLFSQGTTEAFF. In nucleotides, the CDR3 is TGTGCCAGCAGTTTATTTAGCCAGGGTACCACTGAAGCTTTCTTT.